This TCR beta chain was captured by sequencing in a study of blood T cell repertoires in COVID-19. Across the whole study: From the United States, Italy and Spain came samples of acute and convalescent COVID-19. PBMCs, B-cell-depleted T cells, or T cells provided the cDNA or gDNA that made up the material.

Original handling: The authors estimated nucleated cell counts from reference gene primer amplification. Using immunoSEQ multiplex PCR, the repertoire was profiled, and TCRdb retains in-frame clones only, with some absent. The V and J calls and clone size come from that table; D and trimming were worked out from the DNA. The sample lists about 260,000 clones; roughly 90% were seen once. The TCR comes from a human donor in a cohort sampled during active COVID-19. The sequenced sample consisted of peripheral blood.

The CDR3 DNA sequence: TGTGCCAGCTCCCAGGGGAGGGGCCCTAATGAAAAACTGTTTTTT. Translation: CASSQGRGPNEKLFF. This chain connects TRBV18 to TRBJ1-4, with D maybe TRBD1 (6 bases). There are 15 residues in the CDR3. The germline V and J ends were trimmed by 6 bases and 3 bases, with 14 bases remaining between them. Germline CDR1 reads KGHSH; CDR2 reads LQKENI.